These T cell receptor beta chains were read from a single sample in a study of blood T cells in healthy people across ages. TCRdb used MiXCR to reprocess the 5' RACE reads, holding one entry per CDR3 protein. This sample has hundreds of thousands of distinct CDR3 sequences, with more than 25% found just once. In addition, the sample was reused for a study of T cells of mothers and their children.

The sample comprised blood. These receptors were obtained from a boy aged 10-17 years in good health. CDR3s include the opening cysteine and the closing phenylalanine or tryptophan. Each record gives: V gene, clone size, J gene, D gene, CDR3 protein, CDR3 DNA. D genes are given only for firm matches. The listing skips clone size in some rows; elsewhere it reads once, few, many or a size class.

>TRBV2|once|TRBJ2-7|NA
CASSGLVEQYF
TGTGCCAGCAGCGGACTGGTCGAGCAGTACTTC
>TRBV5-1|few|TRBJ1-1|TRBD1
CASSLRTGNTEASF
TGCGCCAGCAGCTTGCGGACAGGTAACACTGAAGCTTCCTTT
>TRBV5-5|few|TRBJ2-5|NA
CASSLWTARQETQYF
TGTGCCAGCAGCTTGTGGACGGCGCGACAAGAGACCCAGTACTTC
>TRBV12-3/TRBV12-4|NA|TRBJ1-1|NA
CASSFFQGFTEAFF
TGTGCCAGCAGTTTTTTTCAGGGCTTCACTGAAGCTTTCTTT
>TRBV27|NA|TRBJ1-5|NA
CASSWISNQPQHF
TGTGCCAGCAGTTGGATTAGCAATCAGCCCCAGCATTTT
>TRBV15|NA|TRBJ2-5|NA
CATSREGLQETQYF
TGTGCCACCAGCAGAGAAGGCCTTCAGGAGACCCAGTACTTC
>TRBV6-5|NA|TRBJ2-1|NA
CASSYQGGLPYNEQFF
TGTGCCAGCAGTTACCAGGGGGGGCTACCCTACAATGAGCAGTTCTTC
>TRBV27|NA|TRBJ2-1|TRBD2
CATRTSGAPYNEQFF
TGTGCCACCCGGACTAGCGGGGCCCCCTACAATGAGCAGTTCTTC
>TRBV6-6|NA|TRBJ1-5|NA
CASISEGYNQPQHF
TGTGCCAGCATCAGCGAGGGTTACAATCAGCCCCAGCATTTT
>TRBV20-1|NA|TRBJ2-3|TRBD2
CSASTSGGTDTQYF
TGCAGTGCGAGCACTAGCGGGGGAACAGATACGCAGTATTTT
>TRBV9|NA|TRBJ2-5|NA
CASSLRQGEWETQYF
TGTGCCAGCAGCCTCCGGCAGGGAGAGTGGGAGACCCAGTACTTC
>TRBV5-1|few|TRBJ2-7|NA
CASSLTRGSDEQYF
TGCGCCAGCAGCTTGACTAGAGGGAGCGACGAGCAGTACTTC
>TRBV20-1|few|TRBJ2-7|NA
CSANGPAGNEQYF
TGCAGTGCTAATGGTCCCGCGGGAAACGAGCAGTACTTC
>TRBV5-1|few|TRBJ1-1|TRBD1
CASSSSGTGGYRAFF
TGCGCCAGCAGCTCTAGTGGGACAGGGGGCTATCGAGCTTTCTTT
>TRBV29-1|NA|TRBJ2-2|NA
CSGTENTGELFF
TGCAGCGGAACGGAGAACACCGGGGAGCTGTTTTTT
>TRBV5-1|few|TRBJ2-5|NA
CASSTLAKQETQYF
TGCGCCAGCAGCACCCTAGCAAAGCAAGAGACCCAGTACTTC
>TRBV10-3|NA|TRBJ1-5|TRBD1
CAISGTGPSNQPQHF
TGTGCCATCAGTGGGACAGGACCCAGCAATCAGCCCCAGCATTTT
>TRBV29-1|NA|TRBJ2-5|TRBD2
CSVESAAGGTQYF
TGCAGCGTTGAGTCAGCGGCGGGAGGGACCCAGTACTTC
>TRBV28|NA|TRBJ1-1|NA
CASLQAGSNTEAFF
TGTGCCAGTCTCCAAGCGGGCAGTAACACTGAAGCTTTCTTT
>TRBV9|NA|TRBJ2-2|NA
CASNPQRGGQNTGELFF
TGTGCCAGCAACCCCCAACGAGGCGGTCAGAACACCGGGGAGCTGTTTTTT
>TRBV9|few|TRBJ2-3|NA
CASSVSPNTDTQYF
TGTGCCAGCAGCGTAAGCCCCAACACAGATACGCAGTATTTT
>TRBV11-2|few|TRBJ2-4|NA
CASSLGRSGGPTGIQYF
TGTGCCAGCAGCTTAGGTCGTAGTGGGGGGCCGACGGGCATTCAGTACTTC
>TRBV24-1|many|TRBJ2-1|NA
CATSPRGPLQNEQFF
TGTGCCACCAGCCCCCGAGGACCCCTACAAAATGAGCAGTTCTTC
>TRBV6-2/TRBV6-3|few|TRBJ2-1|NA
CASKGVHSYNEQFF
TGTGCCAGCAAGGGGGTCCATTCCTACAATGAGCAGTTCTTC